A single sample gave rise to the 8 T cell receptor beta chains below, sequenced in a study of blood T cell repertoires in COVID-19. The data were produced by immunoSEQ multiplex PCR, yet TCRdb's version contains in-frame clones alone and is incomplete. The sample holds under 200,000 clones; roughly 91% are singletons and the top ten take roughly 4.5%. Input material: peripheral blood. The receptors were gathered from a man aged 18 to 35 with COVID-19, enrolled during active disease.

V usage is TRBV5-6 and J usage is TRBJ2-7; D remains unclear. The CDR3 spans 12 residues. V lost 1 base, J lost 3 bases, and 5 bases lay in between. Germline CDR1 and CDR2: SGHDT and YYEEEE. The CDR3 loop is CASSLYSYEQYF. In DNA, the CDR3 is TGTGCCAGCAGCTTGTACAGCTACGAGCAGTACTTC.

The chain recombines TRBV5-1 with TRBJ2-2; no reliable D call. This CDR3 is built from 14 residues. Between the trimmed V and J ends, which lost 0 bases and 2 bases, there was a span of 5 bases. The V gene's germline CDR1 is SGHRS and CDR2 YFSETQ. This CDR3 reads CASSLVANTGELFF. DNA of the CDR3: TGCGCCAGCAGCTTGGTAGCCAACACCGGGGAGCTGTTTTTT. Drawing the rest from reference TRBV5-1 and TRBJ2-2, the complete variable domain is KAGVTQTPRYLIKTRGQQVTLSCSPISGHRSVSWYQQTPGQGLQFLFEYFSETQRNKGNFPGRFSGRQFSNSRSEMNVSTLELGDSALYLCASSLVANTGELFFGEGSRLTVL.

The V call is TRBV6-6, the J call TRBJ1-5; D perhaps matches TRBD1 (5 bases). Germline values: CDR1 MNHNY, CDR2 SVGAGI (reference sequence). The V and J ends lost 3 bases and 1 base respectively, with 10 bases between them. There are 15 residues in the CDR3. CDR3 sequence reads: CASSYAGNSNQPQHF. The CDR3 nucleotides are TGTGCCAGCAGTTATGCAGGGAACAGCAATCAGCCCCAGCATTTT.

This rearrangement joins TRBV9 to TRBJ2-1, with 7 bases identical to TRBD2. Germline-derived CDR1 and CDR2 are SGDLS and YYNGEE. This CDR3 spans 16 amino acids. The V gene end was trimmed by 6 bases and the J gene end by 5 bases; junction bases not matched to a gene: 14. The CDR3 region has the DNA TGTGCCAGCACCGTGGGGAAAGCGGGAAGAAACAATGAGCAGTTCTTC. It translates to CASTVGKAGRNNEQFF.

The V gene is TRBV7-3, the J gene TRBJ2-3, with D maybe TRBD1 (6 bases). The germline V gene has CDR1 SGHTA and CDR2 FQGTGA. Trimming pared 3 bases from V and 4 bases from J, leaving 8 bases between. This CDR3 has 13 amino acids. The CDR3 DNA sequence: TGTGCCAGCAGCTTGGGGGCCGCAGATACGCAGTATTTT. Translation: CASSLGAADTQYF.

The CDR3 DNA sequence: TGTGCCAGTAGTATTCTTCCAGGGAAATTGGAGACCCAGTACTTC. It encodes CASSILPGKLETQYF. The J gene is TRBJ2-5, the V gene TRBV19; a possible D gene is TRBD1 (5 bases). V lost 3 bases and J 5 bases, leaving 16 bases between the germline ends. The CDR3 length is 15 residues. CDR1 LNHDA and CDR2 SQIVND come from the germline V gene (reference sequence).

The chain carries TRBV10-3 and TRBJ2-7, with D perhaps matching TRBD1 (5 bases). The CDR3 is made up of 15 amino acids. Trimming took off 4 bases at V and 0 bases at J, with 13 bases between the two ends. The germline V gene has CDR1 ENHRY and CDR2 SYGVKD. The CDR3 DNA sequence: TGTGCCATCAGTGTGTGGCAGGGAAACTCCTACGAGCAGTACTTC. Translated, it gives CAISVWQGNSYEQYF.

V is TRBV7-8 and J is TRBJ2-4; the D gene is possibly TRBD2 (6 bases). Trimming pared 2 bases from V and 6 bases from J, leaving 11 bases between. CDR3 length: 14 residues. Germline CDR1 is SGHVS and CDR2 is FQNEAQ. The CDR3 DNA is TGTGCCAGCAGCTTAAACCGGGGAGGAAACATTCAGTACTTC. It translates to CASSLNRGGNIQYF.